This T cell receptor (beta chain) was identified during a study of blood T cell repertoires in COVID-19. Across the whole study: The analysed material was cDNA or gDNA that came from T cells, B-cell-depleted T cells, or PBMCs.

Enrollees, about 18 to 89 years old, lived in 25 or so US areas. Participant-reported clinical history was the basis for cohort assignment. Under the authors' procedure: Counts of nucleated cells, estimated from reference gene primer amplification, were obtained. Assay used: immunoSEQ multiplex PCR; TCRdb lists only in-frame clones, some missing. The V and J calls and clone size come from that table; D and trimming were worked out from the DNA. The data hold approximately 300,000 clones, with about nine tenths observed a single time. Looked up from germline, CDR1 is SEHNR and CDR2 is FQNEAQ (reference sequence). V lost 8 bases, J lost 3 bases, and 8 bases lay in between. The CDR3 runs to 11 residues. This clone was observed once.

The source of this sequence is a woman under 30 who had recovered from COVID-19. Sequenced input: PBMCs or T cells enriched from blood (not recorded which). This sequence joins TRBV7-9 and TRBJ2-7; possibly TRBD1 for D (6 bases). The CDR3 coding sequence is TGTGCCAGCGGGGGCGGCTACGAGCAGTACTTC. It encodes CASGGGYEQYF.